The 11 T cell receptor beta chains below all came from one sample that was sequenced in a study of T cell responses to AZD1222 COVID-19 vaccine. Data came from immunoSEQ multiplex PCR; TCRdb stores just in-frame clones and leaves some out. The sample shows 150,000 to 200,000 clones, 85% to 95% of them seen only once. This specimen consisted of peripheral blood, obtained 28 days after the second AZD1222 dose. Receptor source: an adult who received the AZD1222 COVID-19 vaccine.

Here the CDR3 reads CASSSGGTSTEAFF. The CDR3 bases are TGTGCCAGCAGCTCTGGGGGGACCAGCACTGAAGCTTTCTTT. The genes are TRBV5-8 and TRBJ1-1; D is perhaps TRBD1 (5 bases). Germline CDR1 SGHTS, CDR2 YDEGEE. V lost 3 bases and J 4 bases, leaving 13 bases between the germline ends. This CDR3 region has 14 residues.

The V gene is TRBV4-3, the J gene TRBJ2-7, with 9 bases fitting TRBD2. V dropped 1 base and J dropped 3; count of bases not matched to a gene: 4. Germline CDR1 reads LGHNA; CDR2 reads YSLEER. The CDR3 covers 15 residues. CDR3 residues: CASSQGLAANYEQYF. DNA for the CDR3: TGCGCCAGCAGCCAAGGACTAGCGGCGAACTACGAGCAGTACTTC.

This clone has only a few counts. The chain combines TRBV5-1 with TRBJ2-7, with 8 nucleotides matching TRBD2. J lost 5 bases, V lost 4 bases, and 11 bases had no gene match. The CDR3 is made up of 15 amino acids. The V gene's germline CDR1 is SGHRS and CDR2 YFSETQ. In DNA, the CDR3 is TGCGCCAGCAGCAGCCGGGGGGGAAGTTTCGACGAGCAGTACTTC. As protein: CASSSRGGSFDEQYF.

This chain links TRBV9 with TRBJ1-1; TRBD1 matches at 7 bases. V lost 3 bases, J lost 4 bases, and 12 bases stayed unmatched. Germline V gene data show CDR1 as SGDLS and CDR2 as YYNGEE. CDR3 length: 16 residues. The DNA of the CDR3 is TGTGCCAGCAGCGGTCCAAAGGGGGCGCGGGTCACTGAAGCTTTCTTT. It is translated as CASSGPKGARVTEAFF.

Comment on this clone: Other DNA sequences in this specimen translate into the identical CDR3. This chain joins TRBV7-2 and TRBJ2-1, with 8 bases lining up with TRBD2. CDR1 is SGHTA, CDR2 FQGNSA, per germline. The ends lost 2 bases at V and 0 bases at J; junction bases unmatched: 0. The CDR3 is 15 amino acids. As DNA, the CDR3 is TGTGCCAGCAGCTTAAGCGGGAGCTCCTACAATGAGCAGTTCTTC. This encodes CASSLSGSSYNEQFF.

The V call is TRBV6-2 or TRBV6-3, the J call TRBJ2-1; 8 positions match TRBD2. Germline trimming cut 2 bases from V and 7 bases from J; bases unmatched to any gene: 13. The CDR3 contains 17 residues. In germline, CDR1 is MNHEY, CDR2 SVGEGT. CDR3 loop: CASSYRPLAGNLNEQFF. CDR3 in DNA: TGTGCCAGCAGTTACCGCCCTTTAGCGGGAAACTTAAATGAGCAGTTCTTC.

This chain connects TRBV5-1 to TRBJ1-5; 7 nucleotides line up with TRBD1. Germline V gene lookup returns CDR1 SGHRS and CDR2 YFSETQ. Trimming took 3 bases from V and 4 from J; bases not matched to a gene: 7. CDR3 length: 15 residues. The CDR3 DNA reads TGCGCCAGCAGCTCCACACCGGGACAGAATCAGCCCCAGCATTTT. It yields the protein CASSSTPGQNQPQHF.

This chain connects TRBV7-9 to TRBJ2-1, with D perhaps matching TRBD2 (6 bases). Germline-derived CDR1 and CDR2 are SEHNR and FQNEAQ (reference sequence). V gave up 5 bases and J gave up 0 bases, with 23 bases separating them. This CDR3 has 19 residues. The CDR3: CASSPSATSSVTSYNEQFF. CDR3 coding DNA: TGTGCCAGCAGCCCCTCGGCGACATCTAGCGTTACCTCCTACAATGAGCAGTTCTTC.

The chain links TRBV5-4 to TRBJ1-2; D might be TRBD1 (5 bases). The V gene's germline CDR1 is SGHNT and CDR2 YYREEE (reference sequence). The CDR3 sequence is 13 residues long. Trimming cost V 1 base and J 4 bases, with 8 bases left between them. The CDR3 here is CASSLIGTYGYTF. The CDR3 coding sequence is TGTGCCAGCAGCTTGATAGGGACCTATGGCTACACCTTC.

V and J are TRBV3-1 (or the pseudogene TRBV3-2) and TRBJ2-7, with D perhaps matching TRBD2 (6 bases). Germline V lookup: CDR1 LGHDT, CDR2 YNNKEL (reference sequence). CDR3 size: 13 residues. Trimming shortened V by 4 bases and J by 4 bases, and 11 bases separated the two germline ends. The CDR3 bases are TGTGCCAGCAGCCTTGGCGGGAAATACGAGCAGTACTTC. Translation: CASSLGGKYEQYF.

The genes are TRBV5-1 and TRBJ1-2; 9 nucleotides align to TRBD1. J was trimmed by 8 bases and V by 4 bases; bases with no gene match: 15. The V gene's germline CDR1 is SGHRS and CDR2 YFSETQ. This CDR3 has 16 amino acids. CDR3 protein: CASSPGTGPSTDGYTF. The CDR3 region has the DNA TGCGCCAGCAGCCCTGGGACAGGGCCCTCCACGGACGGCTACACCTTC.